The present TCR beta chain was sequenced within a study of shared clonotypes between healthy human individuals. At deep level, the assay was performed. 150 to 250 ng DNA, tens of thousands of T cell genomes, went into each sorted-subset replicate PCR. Assay: immunoSEQ multiplex PCR; the TCRdb copy retains only in-frame clones and omits some. The sample consists of around 2,000,000 clones, 95% of them appearing once. Germline V CDR1 and CDR2: SQVTM, ANQGSEA. The V end lost 4 bases, the J end lost 6 bases, and 9 bases lay between the germline ends. The CDR3 consists of 11 residues. As regards this clone: What it binds is not known.

Overall study findings and caveats: A limitation of the genetic and exposure-history diversity represented arose from few donors.

The sequencing sample was made of naive CD4+ T cells sorted from blood. Specified subset: CD45RA+ positively selected. The receptor comes from a man between 18 and 35 years old in good health. The gene calls are TRBV29-1 and TRBJ1-2; weak D call: TRBD1 (6 bases). CDR3 region: CSVVGADGYTF. DNA for the CDR3: TGCAGCGTTGTGGGGGCCGATGGCTACACCTTC.